This T cell receptor (beta chain) was recorded in a study of cytomegalovirus exposure and HLA in healthy donors. At the level of the study: The 90 to 150 validation repertoires, a later analysis reported, used the same platform as the 666 repertoires from the first cohort.

The V gene end was trimmed by 3 bases and the J gene end by 4 bases; junction bases not matched to a gene: 6. Germline loops: CDR1 MRHNA, CDR2 SNTAGT. This CDR3 is 15 amino acids long. Clones were read by immunoSEQ multiplex PCR, and TCRdb kept only the in-frame ones, dropping some. The table lists about 49,000 clones, approximately 93% of them singletons. This clone was detected only a few times. V usage is TRBV6-4 and J usage is TRBJ2-3, with TRBD1 matching 8 bases. The sequence was collected from a woman in her late teens or twenties in good health and CMV-seropositive. The sample consisted of PBMCs. Written as DNA, the CDR3 is TGTGCCAGCAGTGAAGCGACAGGGGCGGCAGATACGCAGTATTTT. Protein sequence: CASSEATGAADTQYF.